These 9 T cell receptor beta chains came from one sample sequenced in a study of technical replicates of blood from a few donors. Sequencing used immunoSEQ multiplex PCR; TCRdb keeps in-frame clones, though not all of them. The top ten hold 0.2% to 0.3% of the sample, which has under 90,000 clones, around 90% seen once. Specimen: T cells isolated from PBMCs. Receptor source: a human donor in good health.

The V call is TRBV6-4, the J call TRBJ2-3; D might be TRBD2 (5 bases). V was cut by 2 bases and J by 8 bases, with 11 bases left in between. CDR3 size: 13 residues. The germline gives CDR1 MRHNA, CDR2 SNTAGT. CDR3 in amino acids: CASSDGERGTQYF. In nucleotides, the CDR3 is TGTGCCAGCAGTGACGGGGAACGGGGTACGCAGTATTTT.

This chain joins TRBV7-8 and TRBJ1-1; 8 positions match TRBD1. This CDR3 spans 14 amino acids. Trimming at V came to 5 bases and at J to 1 base, leaving 3 bases not matched to a gene. The germline gives CDR1 SGHVS, CDR2 FQNEAQ. The CDR3 bases are TGTGCCAGCAGCCGGGGGACAGGGAACACTGAAGCTTTCTTT. Amino acids: CASSRGTGNTEAFF.

This chain uses TRBV5-1 with TRBJ1-2; TRBD1 is a possible D gene (6 bases). The CDR3 contains 14 residues. From germline, CDR1 is SGHRS and CDR2 YFSETQ. Trimming pared 4 bases from V and 2 bases from J, leaving 12 bases between. The CDR3 coding sequence is TGCGCCAGCAGCCTGGACAGCTCCAACTATGGCTACACCTTC. Amino acid sequence: CASSLDSSNYGYTF.

V usage is TRBV4-1 and J usage is TRBJ1-5; 7 bases map to TRBD1. The junction had 8 bases not matched to a gene; V was cut back by 3 bases and J by 6 bases. CDR3 length: 15 residues. Germline V gene lookup returns CDR1 MGHRA and CDR2 YSYEKL. The CDR3 is CASSQITGVGQPQHF. The CDR3, as DNA: TGCGCCAGCAGCCAGATAACAGGGGTAGGTCAGCCCCAGCATTTT.

In its sample, this clone was seen once. The V gene is TRBV19, the J gene TRBJ1-5; the match to TRBD1 covers 7 bases. V lost 1 base to trimming and J lost 6 bases; unmatched junction nucleotides: 9. In germline, CDR1 is LNHDA, CDR2 SQIVND (reference sequence). The CDR3 extends over 16 amino acids. Here the CDR3 DNA reads TGTGCCAGTAGTATAGGGCCACAGGGGCGAAGTCAGCCCCAGCATTTT. Translating gives CASSIGPQGRSQPQHF.

The CDR3 reads CAWITTPNYGYTF. The CDR3 nucleotides are TGTGCCTGGATAACGACACCTAACTATGGCTACACCTTC. The V call is TRBV30, the J call TRBJ1-2; D unclear. Germline V gene data show CDR1 as GTSNPN and CDR2 as SVGIG (reference sequence). Deletions cut 4 bases from V and 0 bases from J, with 9 bases between. CDR3 length: 13 residues.

V and J are TRBV5-6 and TRBJ1-2; no firm D call. This CDR3 spans 18 amino acids. V was trimmed by 0 bases and J by 6 bases, leaving 24 bases between them. Germline CDR1 and CDR2: SGHDT and YYEEEE. This CDR3 reads CASSLESLGSTHVNGYTF. CDR3 DNA: TGTGCCAGCAGCTTGGAGTCTCTGGGCAGCACACACGTTAATGGCTACACCTTC.

This chain joins TRBV28 and TRBJ2-7; 11 nucleotides agree with TRBD1. The CDR3 runs to 16 residues. V gave up 2 bases and J gave up 7 bases; unmatched junction bases: 10. The germline V gene encodes CDR1 MDHEN and CDR2 SYDVKM. In nucleotides, the CDR3 is TGTGCCAGCAGTTTACTGGGGGACAGGGGGTATGGGGAGCAGTACTTC. Translation: CASSLLGDRGYGEQYF.

The V call is TRBV2, the J call TRBJ2-1, with 7 bases matching TRBD2. CDR3 length: 14 residues. Germline trimming cut 4 bases from V and 3 bases from J; bases unmatched to any gene: 3. CDR1 and CDR2 (germline): SNHLY, FYNNEI. This chain's CDR3 is CASSASGGYNEQFF. The CDR3 nucleotides read TGTGCCAGCAGTGCTAGCGGCGGCTACAATGAGCAGTTCTTC.